This entry features one T cell receptor beta chain sequence. What it binds is not known. Using immunoSEQ multiplex PCR, the repertoire was profiled, and TCRdb retains in-frame clones only, with some absent. The table has 65,000 to 95,000 clones, 92% seen once. This sample stems from a study of OX40 agonist ivuxolimab in advanced cancers. Background on the study: Prior checkpoint blockade (anti-PD-1, anti-PD-L1 or anti-CTLA-4) was permitted; approximately 41% had it.

In germline, CDR1 is GTSNPN, CDR2 SVGIG (reference sequence). V lost 0 bases to trimming and J lost 4 bases; unmatched junction nucleotides: 2. The length of the CDR3 is 13 residues. The study, taken as a whole, reports: Expanded peripheral T cell antigen specificity was not determined.

The receptor was derived from an adult with an advanced solid tumor such as melanoma, head and neck, liver or kidney cancer. V is TRBV30 and J is TRBJ2-5; 7 nucleotides align to TRBD1. The sample consisted of CD4+ or CD8+ T cells sorted from blood, taken in a trial of the OX40 agonist ivuxolimab. The CDR3 bases are TGTGCCTGGAGTGTAGGGGGCCCAGAGACCCAGTACTTC. The encoded protein is CAWSVGGPETQYF.